The entry below describes one T cell receptor beta chain. Germline CDR1 SEHNR, CDR2 FQNEAQ (reference sequence). This CDR3 is 12 amino acids long. The germline V and J ends were trimmed by 4 bases and 1 base, with 2 bases remaining between them. The sample comes from a study of cytomegalovirus exposure and HLA in healthy donors. The primer mix had 60 Vbeta and 13 Jbeta primers. Profiled with immunoSEQ multiplex PCR; TCRdb holds only in-frame clones, not every one. There are under 150,000 clones in the sample; approximately 80% occur only once, and 2% to 3% lies in the top ten. The TCR comes from a man in his fifties in good health and CMV-seronegative. The chain carries TRBV7-9 and TRBJ2-4; D gene ambiguous. The sequenced sample consisted of PBMCs. This CDR3 reads CASSSAKNIQYF. The CDR3 coding sequence is TGTGCCAGCAGCTCGGCCAAAAACATTCAGTACTTC. The entire variable domain, with the rest obtained from reference TRBV7-9 and TRBJ2-4, is as follows: DTGVSQNPRHKITKRGQNVTFRCDPISEHNRLYWYRQTLGQGPEFLTYFQNEAQLEKSRLLSDRFSAERPKGSFSTLEIQRTEQGDSAMYLCASSSAKNIQYFGAGTRLSVL.